These 3 T cell receptor beta chains were all obtained from the same sample, sequenced in a study of blood T cell repertoires in COVID-19 (dated by TCRdb to about 2020). The library was produced with the immunoSEQ multiplex PCR assay. TCRdb obtained this table from immuneACCESS and retained in-frame rearrangements with V and J assigned. These tables miss some clones; where compared with another copy, unresolved V genes account for less than half of the shortfall, and the remainder is unexplained. A total of approximately 300,000 clones appear in this sample, around 86% of them only once. Clones ranked in the top ten supply 1% of the sample. The sequenced material came from peripheral blood. Receptor source: a man aged 45 to 65 with active or convalescent COVID-19.

The chain combines TRBV19 with TRBJ1-6, with 9 bases fitting TRBD1. The CDR3 consists of 15 residues. Germline V lookup: CDR1 LNHDA, CDR2 SQIVND (reference sequence). V dropped 5 bases and J dropped 9; count of bases not matched to a gene: 8. The CDR3 DNA reads TGTGCCAGTAGTCCTACCGACAGGGGGTTTTCACCCCTCCACTTT. Translating it yields CASSPTDRGFSPLHF. Full variable domain (rest looked up from reference TRBV19 and TRBJ1-6): DGGITQSPKYLFRKEGQNVTLSCEQNLNHDAMYWYRQDPGQGLRLIYYSQIVNDFQKGDIAEGYSVSREKKESFPLTVTSAQKNPTAFYLCASSPTDRGFSPLHFGNGTRLTVT.

This chain uses TRBV29-1 with TRBJ1-1; no clear D gene. This CDR3 contains 12 residues. Germline CDR1 reads SQVTM; CDR2 reads ANQGSEA. Between the trimmed V and J ends, which lost 8 bases and 2 bases, there was a span of 12 bases. DNA of the CDR3: TGCAGCTTCGTCACCAGAAACACTGAAGCTTTCTTT. This codes for CSFVTRNTEAFF.

The V and J genes are TRBV28 and TRBJ2-7; TRBD1 agrees at 10 bases. This CDR3 is built from 16 residues. CDR1 is MDHEN, CDR2 SYDVKM, per germline. Trimming cost V 5 bases and J 3 bases; bases outside gene matches: 10. The CDR3 DNA sequence: TGTGCCAGCAGTGGGACAGGGGTGAGTTTGAGCTACGAGCAGTACTTC. Translation: CASSGTGVSLSYEQYF.